This T cell receptor (beta chain) stems from a study of T cells in localized non-small cell lung cancer. In germline, CDR1 is MDHEN, CDR2 SYDVKM. V was trimmed by 2 bases and J by 2 bases, leaving 7 bases between them. This CDR3 is 14 amino acids long. Using immunoSEQ multiplex PCR, the repertoire was profiled, and TCRdb retains in-frame clones only, with some absent. Of 130,000 or so clones listed, more than 70% are singletons. General study results and limits: Median detection of top 100 tumor clones in adjacent lung was 57 clones. Greater blood T cell density accompanied longer overall survival. The tumor had only one region sequenced, so heterogeneity remains possible. Uninvolved adjacent lung showed peak T cell clonality, exceeding tumor.

Turning to this clone: Its antigen is undetermined.

This rearrangement joins TRBV28 to TRBJ1-3; D is ambiguous. This sequence was found in a female donor over 55 with stage I lung adenocarcinoma. The specimen was peripheral blood, collected before any cancer treatment. CDR3 residues: CASSLRVTGNTIYF. In DNA form, the CDR3 reads TGTGCCAGCAGTTTAAGGGTTACTGGAAACACCATATATTTT.